This entry lists 30 T cell receptor beta chains sequenced from one sample in a study of cytomegalovirus exposure and HLA in healthy donors. The PCR had 60 Vbeta and 13 Jbeta primers. Assay: immunoSEQ multiplex PCR; the TCRdb copy retains only in-frame clones and omits some. Of roughly 88,000 clones listed, roughly 72% were seen once; the top ten hold approximately 5.1%. The sequencing input was PBMCs. The receptors come from a man aged 30 to 45 in good health and CMV-seropositive.

The J gene is TRBJ1-5, the V gene TRBV5-1; D gene uncertain. The CDR3 totals 10 residues. Germline V gene sequence: CDR1 SGHRS, CDR2 YFSETQ. Trimming took off 4 bases at V and 9 bases at J, with 5 bases between the two ends. The CDR3 bases are TGCGCCAGCAGCCCCCTGCCCCAGCATTTT. Translation gives CASSPLPQHF.

This clone has more than one count but fewer than ten. This sequence joins TRBV6-1 and TRBJ1-3, with TRBD1 matching 7 bases. CDR1 and CDR2 from the germline V gene are MNHNS and SASEGT. CDR3 length: 14 amino acids. Trimming cost V 6 bases and J 2 bases; bases outside gene matches: 4. CDR3 amino acids: CASRLDRAGNTIYF. In nucleotides, the CDR3 is TGTGCCAGCAGACTTGACAGGGCTGGAAACACCATATATTTT.

The chain has TRBV7-9 and TRBJ2-7; tentative D call: TRBD2 (7 bases). This CDR3 has 12 residues. Trimming took off 5 bases at V and 6 bases at J, with 11 bases between the two ends. The germline gives CDR1 SEHNR, CDR2 FQNEAQ (reference sequence). The CDR3 is CASSKGGLEQYV. The CDR3 region has the DNA TGTGCCAGCAGCAAGGGGGGGCTCGAGCAGTACGTC.

The chain has TRBV10-3 and TRBJ1-1; the D is unclear. CDR3 length equals 13 residues. V was clipped by 1 base and J by 5 bases, with 8 bases between them. Germline V lookup: CDR1 ENHRY, CDR2 SYGVKD. The CDR3 nucleotides are TGTGCCATCAGTGAGTTCGTACAGACTGAAGCTTTCTTT. Protein product: CAISEFVQTEAFF.

As to this clone: At one end, the junction sequence differs from germline, possibly due to a read error. Other DNA sequences of this sample code for an identical CDR3. The chain is built from TRBV9 and TRBJ1-2; D is perhaps TRBD1 (6 bases). From germline, CDR1 is SGDLS and CDR2 YYNGEE. This CDR3 has 13 amino acids. As DNA, the CDR3 is TGCGCCAGCAGCGCCGGACAGAGCTATGGCTACACCTTC. This sequence encodes CASSAGQSYGYTF. Variable domain in full (rest from reference TRBV9 and TRBJ1-2): DSGVTQTPKHLITATGQRVTLRCSPRSGDLSVYWYQQSLDQGLQFLIQYYNGEERAKGNILERFSAQQFPDLHSELNLSSLELGDSALYFCASSAGQSYGYTFGSGTRLTVV.

The chain links TRBV10-3 to TRBJ1-2; no clear D. Germline CDR1 ENHRY, CDR2 SYGVKD. V lost 0 bases to trimming and J lost 0 bases, with 5 bases between them. This CDR3 has 14 residues. CDR3 residues: CAISESPANYGYTF. CDR3 DNA sequence: TGTGCCATCAGTGAGTCTCCCGCTAACTATGGCTACACCTTC.

The J gene is TRBJ1-4, the V gene TRBV18; possibly TRBD1 for D (5 bases). Trimming stripped 3 bases from V and 5 bases from J, with 10 bases between. The germline V gene has CDR1 KGHSH and CDR2 LQKENI. This CDR3 spans 14 amino acids. The CDR3 sequence is CASSPRGTNEKLFF. The CDR3 DNA is TGTGCCAGCTCACCGCGCGGGACGAATGAAAAACTGTTTTTT. Full variable domain (missing parts from reference TRBV18 and TRBJ1-4): NAGVMQNPRHLVRRRGQEARLRCSPMKGHSHVYWYRQLPEEGLKFMVYLQKENIIDESGMPKERFSAEFPKEGPSILRIQQVVRGDSAAYFCASSPRGTNEKLFFGSGTQLSVL.

The chain carries TRBV7-6 and TRBJ1-4, with TRBD1 matching over 7 bases. CDR1 is SGHVS and CDR2 is FNYEAQ in the germline V gene. J was trimmed by 7 bases and V by 4 bases; bases with no gene match: 6. The CDR3 covers 14 residues. This CDR3 reads CASSSGQGGEKLFF. CDR3 nucleotides: TGTGCCAGCAGCTCGGGGCAGGGGGGTGAAAAACTGTTTTTT. Using reference TRBV7-6 and TRBJ1-4 for the parts outside the CDR3, the full variable domain is GAGVSQSPRYKVTKRGQDVALRCDPISGHVSLYWYRQALGQGPEFLTYFNYEAQQDKSGLPNDRFSAERPEGSISTLTIQRTEQRDSAMYRCASSSGQGGEKLFFGSGTQLSVL.

In nucleotides, the CDR3 is TGTGCCAGCAGCCAAGGGCTAGTGAACATTCAGTACTTC. Amino acids: CASSQGLVNIQYF. The V call is TRBV14, the J call TRBJ2-4, with D unresolved. With 1 base removed from V and 7 bases from J, the gap between germline ends came to 8 bases. From germline, CDR1 is SGHDN and CDR2 FVKESK. CDR3 length equals 13 residues.

This clone was seen a few times. The V and J genes are TRBV5-1 and TRBJ2-1; D is ambiguous. V lost 4 bases, J lost 0 bases, and 11 bases lay in between. This CDR3 comprises 15 residues. The germline gives CDR1 SGHRS, CDR2 YFSETQ. For the CDR3, the DNA is TGCGCCAGCAGCCCAGAACAGAGCTCCTACAATGAGCAGTTCTTC. As protein: CASSPEQSSYNEQFF.

The chain links TRBV28 to TRBJ1-1; D gene unclear. The CDR3 runs 14 residues. The germline V gene encodes CDR1 MDHEN and CDR2 SYDVKM. Trimming shortened V by 5 bases and J by 4 bases, and 14 bases separated the two germline ends. CDR3 bases: TGTGCCAGCAGTCGGATATTTCGAGGCACTGAAGCTTTCTTT. Amino acids: CASSRIFRGTEAFF.

The chain has TRBV18 and TRBJ2-6; 10 bases fit TRBD1. Germline V gene data show CDR1 as KGHSH and CDR2 as LQKENI. The CDR3 is 16 amino acids. V shed 4 bases and J 0 bases; nucleotides not matched to a gene: 0. The CDR3 spells CASSRQGASGANVLTF. The CDR3 DNA is TGTGCCAGCTCACGACAGGGGGCCTCTGGGGCCAACGTCCTGACTTTC. Drawing the rest from reference TRBV18 and TRBJ2-6, the complete variable domain is NAGVMQNPRHLVRRRGQEARLRCSPMKGHSHVYWYRQLPEEGLKFMVYLQKENIIDESGMPKERFSAEFPKEGPSILRIQQVVRGDSAAYFCASSRQGASGANVLTFGAGSRLTVL.

The genes are TRBV19 and TRBJ2-1; the D is unclear. The germline V and J ends were trimmed by 2 bases and 7 bases, with 9 bases remaining between them. Germline lookup yields CDR1 LNHDA and CDR2 SQIVND (reference sequence). The CDR3 covers 13 residues. The CDR3 loop is CASSIKRVNEQFF. The CDR3 DNA sequence: TGTGCCAGTAGTATAAAGCGTGTTAATGAGCAGTTCTTC.

The chain employs TRBV6-1 and TRBJ2-1, with TRBD2 identical over 12 bases. Trimming took 6 bases from V and 8 from J; bases not matched to a gene: 8. In germline, CDR1 is MNHNS, CDR2 SASEGT. The CDR3 length is 15 residues. This chain's CDR3 is CASRYLAGGHDEQFF. The CDR3 coding sequence is TGTGCCAGCAGGTACCTAGCGGGGGGGCACGATGAGCAGTTCTTC.

DNA for the CDR3: TGTGCCAGCAGTTCATACGGGACTAGCGGGACCTACGAGCAGTACTTC. It is translated as CASSSYGTSGTYEQYF. V is TRBV28 and J is TRBJ2-7, with 13 bases identical to TRBD2. The CDR3 is 16 residues long. Germline CDR1 MDHEN, CDR2 SYDVKM. With V trimmed by 4 bases and J by 2 bases, 5 bases remained unmatched. Looking up the rest from reference TRBV28 and TRBJ2-7 gives the full variable domain: DVKVTQSSRYLVKRTGEKVFLECVQDMDHENMFWYRQDPGLGLRLIYFSYDVKMKEKGDIPEGYSVSREKKERFSLILESASTNQTSMYLCASSSYGTSGTYEQYFGPGTRLTVT.

The chain combines TRBV9 with TRBJ1-2; D perhaps matches TRBD1 (6 bases). V shed 5 bases and J shed 2 bases, with 13 bases lying between them. CDR3 size: 14 residues. Per germline, CDR1 SGDLS and CDR2 YYNGEE. This CDR3 reads CASRARTANYGYTF. The CDR3 nucleotides read TGTGCCAGCAGGGCAAGGACAGCCAACTATGGCTACACCTTC.

The chain is built from TRBV2 and TRBJ1-5, with 7 bases fitting TRBD1. The V gene's germline CDR1 is SNHLY and CDR2 FYNNEI. V trimming: 5 bases; J trimming: 3 bases; junction bases outside the gene matches: 13. This CDR3 comprises 17 residues. The CDR3 DNA sequence: TGTGCCAGCAGTCAAACCCGGGACAGCGTTCTCAATCAGCCCCAGCATTTT. This codes for CASSQTRDSVLNQPQHF.

The rearrangement joins TRBV7-9 to TRBJ2-3; D is uncertain. The CDR3 has 16 residues. Between the trimmed V and J ends, which lost 5 bases and 2 bases, there was a span of 17 bases. Germline V gene lookup returns CDR1 SEHNR and CDR2 FQNEAQ (reference sequence). The CDR3 sequence: CASSPRGNSATDTQYF. The DNA for the CDR3 is TGTGCCAGCAGCCCACGCGGAAATTCTGCCACAGATACGCAGTATTTT.

This chain connects TRBV28 to TRBJ2-1, with D uncertain. Germline CDR1 MDHEN, CDR2 SYDVKM. The CDR3 extends over 15 amino acids. V lost 2 bases, J lost 3 bases, and 11 bases lay in between. Here the CDR3 DNA reads TGTGCCAGCAGTTTAGTTTCAGGTCACTACAATGAGCAGTTCTTC. Encoded protein: CASSLVSGHYNEQFF.

This sequence joins TRBV6-4 and TRBJ2-3; 10 bases fit TRBD2. CDR1 is MRHNA and CDR2 is SNTAGT in the germline V gene. This CDR3 region has 15 residues. Germline trimming cut 4 bases from V and 4 bases from J; bases unmatched to any gene: 5. As DNA, the CDR3 is TGTGCCAGCAGTGCCCTAGCGGGAGATCCAGATACGCAGTATTTT. The encoded protein is CASSALAGDPDTQYF.

The V and J genes are TRBV7-8 and TRBJ1-5; TRBD1 matches 8 bases. CDR3 length: 15 residues. V was clipped by 5 bases and J by 7 bases; unmatched bases: 10. From germline, CDR1 is SGHVS and CDR2 FQNEAQ. The CDR3 sequence is CASSLNRTGQQPQHF. The CDR3 DNA sequence: TGTGCCAGCAGCCTTAACAGGACAGGGCAACAGCCCCAGCATTTT. Based on the CDR3 plus reference TRBV7-8 and TRBJ1-5, the full variable domain is GAGVSQSPRYKVAKRGQDVALRCDPISGHVSLFWYQQALGQGPEFLTYFQNEAQLDKSGLPSDRFFAERPEGSVSTLKIQRTQQEDSAVYLCASSLNRTGQQPQHFGDGTRLSIL.

This clone came up a few times. The chain is built from TRBV9 and TRBJ2-3; maybe TRBD2 (7 bases). V lost 3 bases and J 0 bases, leaving 11 bases between the germline ends. CDR1 is SGDLS, CDR2 YYNGEE, per germline. The CDR3 sequence is 15 residues long. As DNA, the CDR3 is TGTGCCAGCAGCGAGGGGGGGACTAGCACAGATACGCAGTATTTT. As protein: CASSEGGTSTDTQYF.

The V gene is TRBV27, the J gene TRBJ2-7, with D possibly being TRBD1 (5 bases). This CDR3 has 13 residues. Germline assignment: CDR1 MNHEY and CDR2 SMNVEV (reference sequence). Trimming cost V 4 bases and J 4 bases, with 11 bases left between them. CDR3 in DNA: TGTGCCAGCAGTTCTCGCAGGGTGTACGAGCAGTACTTC. Amino acid sequence: CASSSRRVYEQYF.

This clone was picked up a small number of times. This chain uses TRBV7-8 with TRBJ1-3, with D possibly being TRBD1 (6 bases). The germline gives CDR1 SGHVS, CDR2 FQNEAQ. The CDR3 sequence is 15 residues long. V was clipped by 1 base and J by 3 bases, with 10 bases between them. DNA for the CDR3: TGTGCCAGCAGCTTAGAGGGGGTTGATGGAAACACCATATATTTT. Translated, it gives CASSLEGVDGNTIYF.

The V call is TRBV4-1, the J call TRBJ1-5; D unclear. Germline-derived CDR1 and CDR2 are MGHRA and YSYEKL. V lost 0 bases and J lost 1, with 10 bases in between. The CDR3 loop spans 16 amino acids. CDR3 in amino acids: CASSQESRLSNQPQHF. In DNA, the CDR3 is TGCGCCAGCAGCCAAGAGAGTCGATTGAGCAATCAGCCCCAGCATTTT.

The chain links TRBV7-2 to TRBJ2-2; D is possibly TRBD1 (6 bases). The CDR3 is 17 amino acids. Deletions cut 5 bases from V and 0 bases from J, with 16 bases between. CDR1 is SGHTA and CDR2 is FQGNSA in the germline V gene. In nucleotides, the CDR3 is TGTGCCAGCAGCCCTACCTACAGGGTTTCGAACACCGGGGAGCTGTTTTTT. It is translated as CASSPTYRVSNTGELFF.

The chain couples TRBV6-6 to TRBJ1-5; 7 positions agree with TRBD1. With V trimmed by 7 bases and J by 2 bases, 11 bases remained unmatched. The CDR3 loop spans 16 amino acids. CDR1 and CDR2 from the germline V gene are MNHNY and SVGAGI (reference sequence). DNA of the CDR3: TGTGCCAGCACCCAAACCCGACAGGGCGGCAATCAGCCCCAGCATTTT. Its translation: CASTQTRQGGNQPQHF.

The V call is TRBV2, the J call TRBJ1-1, with 8 positions matching TRBD1. Germline V CDR1 and CDR2: SNHLY, FYNNEI. There are 11 residues in the CDR3. Unmatched junction bases numbered 4, after V lost 10 bases and J lost 6 bases. The DNA of the CDR3 is TGTGCCACCACAGGGGGAGCTGAAGCTTTCTTT. As protein: CATTGGAEAFF.

V gene TRBV6-6 combines with J gene TRBJ1-5; D unclear. V was shortened by 6 bases and J by 3 bases, with 9 bases between the two germline ends. CDR3 length: 13 residues. Germline CDR1 and CDR2: MNHNY and SVGAGI (reference sequence). CDR3 amino acids: CASSPSVNQPQHF. The DNA for the CDR3 is TGTGCCAGCAGCCCCTCGGTCAATCAGCCCCAGCATTTT.

This chain connects TRBV15 to TRBJ2-7; a possible D gene is TRBD1 (6 bases). The CDR3 is made up of 15 amino acids. In germline, CDR1 is LNHNV, CDR2 YYDKDF (reference sequence). V was pared by 0 bases and J by 4 bases, with 13 bases between. CDR3 in amino acids: CATSREKTGLYEQYF. The CDR3 DNA follows: TGTGCCACCAGCAGAGAAAAAACAGGGCTTTACGAGCAGTACTTC.